The 19 T cell receptor beta chains presented below share a single source sample, sequenced in a study of cytomegalovirus exposure and HLA in healthy donors. TCRdb keeps only in-frame clones here, not all; method: immunoSEQ multiplex PCR. The sample records 220,000 or so clones, 70% to 90% being singletons. Material for sequencing was PBMCs. Receptors originate from a woman under 30 in good health and CMV-seronegative.

The chain is built from TRBV5-4 and TRBJ1-4; D is unresolved. Trimming left V 4 bases short and J 2 bases short, with 9 bases between. The CDR3 is 14 amino acids. The V gene's germline CDR1 is SGHNT and CDR2 YYREEE (reference sequence). CDR3 in DNA: TGTGCCAGCAGCACGTCGGGGACTAATGAAAAACTGTTTTTT. Translated, it gives CASSTSGTNEKLFF.

This chain connects TRBV28 to TRBJ2-7, with a possible D match to TRBD2 (6 bases). Trimming removed 5 bases from V and 9 bases from J, with 14 bases in between. This CDR3 contains 12 residues. CDR1 is MDHEN, CDR2 SYDVKM, per germline. The CDR3 bases are TGTGCCAGCAGTCTCCCCCTCGGGGGGCAGTACTTC. This sequence encodes CASSLPLGGQYF.

This clone appeared once. This sequence joins TRBV2 and TRBJ2-1; 8 nucleotides line up with TRBD2. Trimming removed 4 bases from V and 4 bases from J; junction bases left unmatched: 9. From germline, CDR1 is SNHLY and CDR2 FYNNEI. This CDR3 is built from 16 residues. The CDR3 DNA reads as TGTGCCAGCAGTGGGGGAGGCGGGAGGAGGTACAATGAGCAGTTCTTC. This sequence encodes CASSGGGGRRYNEQFF.

The chain uses TRBV30 and TRBJ2-6; D uncertain. This CDR3 has 13 amino acids. V shed 1 base and J shed 4 bases, with 5 bases lying between them. Germline V CDR1 and CDR2: GTSNPN, SVGIG (reference sequence). DNA of the CDR3: TGTGCCTGGAGTGGATGGGGGGCCAACGTCCTGACTTTC. It translates to CAWSGWGANVLTF.

This clone occurred a few times. J is TRBJ2-3 and V is TRBV30; tentatively, D is TRBD2 (5 bases). Trimming removed 5 bases from V and 7 bases from J, with 13 bases in between. In germline, CDR1 is GTSNPN, CDR2 SVGIG (reference sequence). The CDR3 has 12 amino acids. The CDR3 region is CAWEGRSNTQYF. The DNA for the CDR3 is TGTGCCTGGGAGGGCCGTTCAAATACGCAGTATTTT.

The chain is built from TRBV4-1 and TRBJ2-7, with 11 bases matching TRBD2. V was pared by 0 bases and J by 6 bases, with 7 bases of the junction left unmatched. The CDR3 runs 16 residues. Germline V gene data show CDR1 as MGHRA and CDR2 as YSYEKL. The CDR3 loop reads CASSQDLAGGEGEQYF. Here the CDR3 DNA reads TGCGCCAGCAGCCAAGATTTAGCGGGGGGGGAAGGCGAGCAGTACTTC.

This clone has a single count. V is TRBV6-1 and J is TRBJ2-3, with 9 nucleotides matching TRBD2. CDR1 and CDR2 from the germline V gene are MNHNS and SASEGT. The CDR3 is 15 residues long. V was pared by 3 bases and J by 4 bases, with 5 bases of the junction left unmatched. CDR3: CASSDAAGGADTQYF. CDR3 sequence (DNA): TGTGCCAGCAGTGATGCAGCGGGGGGAGCAGATACGCAGTATTTT.

The chain employs TRBV7-8 and TRBJ2-1, with 9 bases that match TRBD1. The CDR3 contains 13 residues. Germline CDR1 reads SGHVS; CDR2 reads FQNEAQ. Losses at the gene ends were 5 bases for V and 9 bases for J; bases not matched to a gene: 5. The CDR3 protein is CASSIQGAGEQFF. The CDR3 DNA is TGTGCCAGCAGCATACAGGGGGCGGGTGAGCAGTTCTTC. Drawing the rest from reference TRBV7-8 and TRBJ2-1, the complete variable domain is GAGVSQSPRYKVAKRGQDVALRCDPISGHVSLFWYQQALGQGPEFLTYFQNEAQLDKSGLPSDRFFAERPEGSVSTLKIQRTQQEDSAVYLCASSIQGAGEQFFGPGTRLTVL.

The gene calls are TRBV7-3 and TRBJ2-3; D is ambiguous. Germline V gene lookup returns CDR1 SGHTA and CDR2 FQGTGA. The V gene lost 1 base and the J gene lost 0 bases, with 11 bases spanning the gap. This CDR3 comprises 16 residues. The CDR3 loop reads CASSLISGSSTDTQYF. CDR3 sequence (DNA): TGTGCCAGCAGCTTAATCTCTGGATCTAGCACAGATACGCAGTATTTT.

For this clone: The junction differs from germline at one of its ends, possibly a read error. The chain joins TRBV5-1 to TRBJ2-3; possible D gene TRBD2, 5 bases. The length of the CDR3 is 14 residues. Germline CDR1 is SGHRS and CDR2 is YFSETQ. CDR3 nucleotide sequence: TGCGCCAGCAGATTGGAGGCGGGCACAGATACGCAGTATTTT. It translates to CASRLEAGTDTQYF.

The CDR3 nucleotides are TGTGCCATCAGTGATCGGACAGGGGGTAGGGAGACCCAGTACTTC. It yields the protein CAISDRTGGRETQYF. The chain recombines TRBV10-3 with TRBJ2-5; 10 nucleotides line up with TRBD1. Germline V gene sequence: CDR1 ENHRY, CDR2 SYGVKD. This CDR3 spans 15 amino acids. The trim removed 3 bases at V and 5 bases at J, leaving 6 bases unmatched.

This chain links TRBV7-3 with TRBJ1-2; D gene ambiguous. Germline lookup yields CDR1 SGHTA and CDR2 FQGTGA. The CDR3 runs 12 residues. Deletions cut 5 bases from V and 5 bases from J, with 9 bases between. The DNA of the CDR3 is TGTGCCAGCAGCACTGACACGTATGGCTACACCTTC. It is translated as CASSTDTYGYTF.

CDR3 DNA: TGTGCCAGCAGACTCTCCGGGTCAGGGACCCTTCTGGCCAACGTCCTGACTTTC. Translation: CASRLSGSGTLLANVLTF. The rearrangement uses TRBV11-2 and TRBJ2-6, with D perhaps matching TRBD1 or TRBD2 (5 bases each). Germline V gene sequence: CDR1 SGHAT, CDR2 FQNNGV. Between the trimmed V and J ends, which lost 6 bases and 6 bases, there was a span of 24 bases. CDR3 length equals 18 residues.

CDR3 sequence reads: CASSPSGTAVSAFF. CDR3 in DNA: TGTGCCAGCTCTCCTTCCGGGACAGCCGTTTCGGCTTTCTTT. The chain employs TRBV18 and TRBJ1-1; 7 nucleotides line up with TRBD1. CDR3 length: 14 amino acids. CDR1 is KGHSH and CDR2 is LQKENI in the germline V gene. Trimming removed 6 bases from V and 11 bases from J; junction bases left unmatched: 15.

The chain is built from TRBV11-2 and TRBJ2-3, with D uncertain. This CDR3 is built from 15 residues. The germline CDR1 and CDR2 sequences are SGHAT and FQNNGV. The germline V and J ends were trimmed by 3 bases and 10 bases, with 20 bases remaining between them. The CDR3 bases are TGTGCCAGCAGCTTCGATTCCCTTCTCAACCGCGCGCAGTATTTT. Translation gives CASSFDSLLNRAQYF.

The V and J genes are TRBV29-1 and TRBJ2-4; D could derive from TRBD1 or TRBD2 (6 bases each). Looked up from germline, CDR1 is SQVTM and CDR2 is ANQGSEA. The CDR3 has 14 amino acids. V gave up 4 bases and J gave up 4 bases, with 14 bases separating them. The DNA of the CDR3 is TGCAGCGTTGTCGGGGGCGAGAATAAAAACATTCAGTACTTC. The encoded protein is CSVVGGENKNIQYF.

The chain uses TRBV2 and TRBJ1-1; the match to TRBD1 covers 9 bases. Germline V gene data show CDR1 as SNHLY and CDR2 as FYNNEI. V shed 7 bases and J 2 bases; nucleotides not matched to a gene: 11. CDR3 length: 16 amino acids. This chain's CDR3 is CASTRGQGRGNTEAFF. As DNA, the CDR3 is TGTGCCAGCACTAGGGGACAGGGAAGGGGAAACACTGAAGCTTTCTTT.

This clone was seen a single time. The chain combines TRBV1 with TRBJ2-1; the table's D call of TRBD2 was not tested on the DNA. TRBV1 is flagged as a pseudogene. The CDR3 runs to 16 residues. CDR3 DNA: TGCACCAGCAGCCAAGAGACGGGAGGAAGCTACAATGAGCAGTTCTTC. This translates into CTSSQETGGSYNEQFF.

V usage is TRBV7-3 and J usage is TRBJ2-1; D gene uncertain. Germline loops: CDR1 SGHTA, CDR2 FQGTGA. The CDR3 is made up of 15 amino acids. V was pared by 8 bases and J by 4 bases, with 18 bases between. DNA of the CDR3: TGTGCCAGCGGATTAACCGAGCAGCCTTACAATGAGCAGTTCTTC. It yields the protein CASGLTEQPYNEQFF.